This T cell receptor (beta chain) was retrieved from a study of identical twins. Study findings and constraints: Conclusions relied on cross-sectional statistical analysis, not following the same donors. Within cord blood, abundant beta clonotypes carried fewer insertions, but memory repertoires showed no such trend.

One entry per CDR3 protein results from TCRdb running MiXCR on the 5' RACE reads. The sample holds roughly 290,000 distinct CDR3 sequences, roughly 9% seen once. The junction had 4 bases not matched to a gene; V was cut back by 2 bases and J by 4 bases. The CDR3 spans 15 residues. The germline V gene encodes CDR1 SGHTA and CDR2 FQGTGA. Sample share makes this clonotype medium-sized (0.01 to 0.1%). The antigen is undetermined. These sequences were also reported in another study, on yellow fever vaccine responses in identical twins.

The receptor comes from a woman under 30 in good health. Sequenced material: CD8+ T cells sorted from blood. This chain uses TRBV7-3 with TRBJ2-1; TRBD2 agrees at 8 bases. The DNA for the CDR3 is TGTGCCAGCAGCTTAGAGGCTAGCGGGTACAATGAGCAGTTCTTC. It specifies CASSLEASGYNEQFF.